The 18 T cell receptor beta chains given below trace back to one sample, sequenced in a study of CD8 T cells in ankylosing spondylitis. TCRdb independently ran MiXCR on the 5' RACE reads; one entry per CDR3 protein. The table has under 400,000 distinct CDR3 sequences, about 9.9% seen once. The sequenced sample consisted of blood, either unsorted or a sorted T cell fraction (not recorded which). These receptors all come from a female donor with ankylosing spondylitis or in good health (not recorded which).

This clonotype was observed many times. The genes are TRBV5-1 and TRBJ1-5; no definite D call. The CDR3 is made up of 14 amino acids. Trimming removed 5 bases at V and 4 bases at J, with 13 bases between. Germline V gene lookup returns CDR1 SGHRS and CDR2 YFSETQ. CDR3 sequence (DNA): TGCGCCAGCAGTTTTGATGGACGGAATCAGCCCCAGCATTTT. Its protein is CASSFDGRNQPQHF.

In its sample, this clonotype was seen many times. J is TRBJ1-6 and V is TRBV5-1; a weak D match, TRBD1 (5 bases). The V end lost 4 bases, the J end lost 7 bases, and 18 bases lay between the germline ends. Germline CDR1 and CDR2: SGHRS and YFSETQ. The CDR3 covers 16 residues. The CDR3 here is CASSLTTDSGNSPLHF. The CDR3 coding sequence is TGCGCCAGCAGCCTTACTACTGACAGCGGAAATTCACCCCTCCACTTT. Full variable domain (missing parts from reference TRBV5-1 and TRBJ1-6): KAGVTQTPRYLIKTRGQQVTLSCSPISGHRSVSWYQQTPGQGLQFLFEYFSETQRNKGNFPGRFSGRQFSNSRSEMNVSTLELGDSALYLCASSLTTDSGNSPLHFGNGTRLTVT.

This clonotype was seen many times. The chain has TRBV24-1 and TRBJ2-3; perhaps TRBD1 as D (5 bases). Trimming shortened V by 2 bases and J by 2 bases, and 10 bases separated the two germline ends. CDR1 and CDR2 (germline): KGHDR, SFDVKD. The length of the CDR3 is 15 residues. As DNA, the CDR3 is TGTGCCACCAGTGATTCGACAGAGATCACAGATACGCAGTATTTT. Its protein is CATSDSTEITDTQYF.

This clonotype was seen a handful of times. This chain connects TRBV7-2 to TRBJ2-7, with 8 bases aligning to TRBD2. Germline values: CDR1 SGHTA, CDR2 FQGNSA. With V trimmed by 1 base and J by 6 bases, 8 bases remained unmatched. CDR3 length: 15 residues. Here the CDR3 DNA reads TGTGCCAGCAGCTTAGAGACGGGACTAGAGGTCGAGCAGTACTTC. This codes for CASSLETGLEVEQYF.

This clonotype was counted at least ten times. This chain links TRBV27 with TRBJ1-1, with TRBD1 identical over 7 bases. CDR3 size: 14 residues. Losses at the gene ends were 1 base for V and 8 bases for J; bases not matched to a gene: 7. The germline CDR1 and CDR2 sequences are MNHEY and SMNVEV (reference sequence). CDR3: CASSLWGGGREAFF. The CDR3 DNA sequence: TGTGCCAGCAGTTTATGGGGAGGGGGCAGAGAAGCTTTCTTT.

A word on this clonotype: At one boundary the junction diverges from the germline segment, which might be a read error. This rearrangement joins TRBV5-1 to TRBJ2-2; 12 nucleotides match TRBD2. The CDR3 is made up of 16 amino acids. Germline V gene data show CDR1 as SGHRS and CDR2 as YFSETQ. The CDR3 nucleotides are TGCCCCAGCAGCTTGGCCGGGACTAGCGGGACCGGGGAGCTGTTTTTT. It encodes CPSSLAGTSGTGELFF.

This clonotype has a handful of counts. The gene calls are TRBV11-2 and TRBJ1-4; possibly TRBD1 for D (6 bases). V shed 5 bases and J shed 8 bases, with 18 bases lying between them. Germline CDR1 and CDR2: SGHAT and FQNNGV. This CDR3 is 15 amino acids long. CDR3: CASSQPTGMGEKLFF. CDR3 sequence (DNA): TGTGCCAGCAGCCAACCAACAGGGATGGGAGAAAAACTGTTTTTT.

The rearrangement links TRBV3-1 to TRBJ2-7; 8 nucleotides align to TRBD1. Germline trimming cut 3 bases from V and 8 bases from J; bases unmatched to any gene: 3. The CDR3 length is 12 residues. Germline CDR1 is LGHDT and CDR2 is YNNKEL (reference sequence). The CDR3 coding sequence is TGTGCCAGCAGCCACTGGACAGGGCAGCAGTACTTC. Translated, it gives CASSHWTGQQYF.

This clonotype was found many times. The rearrangement uses TRBV5-1 and TRBJ2-5; 10 positions agree with TRBD1. Germline assignment: CDR1 SGHRS and CDR2 YFSETQ. The CDR3 has 14 amino acids. V lost 3 bases and J lost 3; bases outside the gene matches: 2. The CDR3 protein is CASSSGQGKETQYF. Written as DNA, the CDR3 is TGCGCCAGCAGCTCGGGACAGGGGAAAGAGACCCAGTACTTC.

This clonotype was recorded many times. The CDR3 sequence is CASSYSARGGAGQPQHF. The CDR3 DNA reads as TGTGCCAGCAGTTACTCGGCCCGAGGGGGGGCAGGACAGCCCCAGCATTTT. The chain uses TRBV6-5 and TRBJ1-5, with a tentative D call TRBD1 (6 bases). From germline, CDR1 is MNHEY and CDR2 SVGAGI. V was shortened by 0 bases and J by 7 bases, with 19 bases between the two germline ends. This CDR3 has 17 residues.

This clonotype was seen many times. The J gene is TRBJ2-1, the V gene TRBV12-3 or TRBV12-4, with TRBD1 identical over 7 bases. The CDR3 covers 14 residues. Trimming at V came to 5 bases and at J to 7 bases, leaving 8 bases not matched to a gene. CDR3 sequence reads: CASSGGQSLNEQFF. The CDR3 region has the DNA TGTGCCAGCAGTGGGGGACAGTCATTAAATGAGCAGTTCTTC.

There are a few counts of this clonotype. The CDR3 DNA reads as TGTGCCATCAGTGTCGGTAAGGGCACTGAAGCTTTCTTT. Its translation is CAISVGKGTEAFF. The chain couples TRBV10-3 to TRBJ1-1; D uncertain. There are 13 residues in the CDR3. Germline CDR1 reads ENHRY; CDR2 reads SYGVKD. The V gene lost 4 bases and the J gene lost 4 bases, with 10 bases spanning the gap.

The chain joins TRBV4-2 to TRBJ2-3; 7 bases line up with TRBD2. With V trimmed by 0 bases and J by 2 bases, 2 bases remained unmatched. The CDR3 extends over 15 amino acids. Looked up from germline, CDR1 is LGHNA and CDR2 is YNFKEQ. CDR3: CASSQELAHTDTQYF. DNA of the CDR3: TGTGCCAGCAGCCAAGAACTAGCGCACACAGATACGCAGTATTTT.

This clonotype was counted at least ten times. CDR3 sequence (DNA): TGTGCCACCACCGGGGGCCCCAATCAGCCCCAGCATTTT. Translating gives CATTGGPNQPQHF. The chain recombines TRBV24-1 with TRBJ1-5; TRBD1 might be the D (6 bases). The germline V and J ends were trimmed by 8 bases and 3 bases, with 10 bases remaining between them. This CDR3 is 13 amino acids long. CDR1 KGHDR and CDR2 SFDVKD come from the germline V gene.

This clonotype was seen repeatedly, ten times or more. The gene calls are TRBV27 and TRBJ2-3; unclear D gene. Germline lookup yields CDR1 MNHEY and CDR2 SMNVEV (reference sequence). The CDR3 runs 16 residues. Trimming pared 5 bases from V and 2 bases from J, leaving 17 bases between. The CDR3 region has the DNA TGTGCCAGCAGTCCAAGACACACCATACTCACAGATACGCAGTATTTT. It specifies CASSPRHTILTDTQYF.

This clonotype has only a few counts. The chain employs TRBV2 and TRBJ2-7, with a weak D call TRBD2 (6 bases). CDR3 size: 14 residues. Trimming took 5 bases from V and 7 from J, leaving 18 bases between them. Germline-derived CDR1 and CDR2 are SNHLY and FYNNEI. The CDR3 DNA is TGTGCCAGCAGTACCCGGGACGCCGGGGGAGAGCAGTACTTC. Translation: CASSTRDAGGEQYF.

This chain uses TRBV30 with TRBJ2-7, with 7 bases fitting TRBD2. The CDR3 spans 11 residues. CDR1 and CDR2 (germline): GTSNPN, SVGIG (reference sequence). With V trimmed by 0 bases and J by 7 bases, 0 bases remained unmatched. CDR3 nucleotides: TGTGCCTGGAGTGTGGGGGGGGAGCAGTACTTC. Its translation: CAWSVGGEQYF.

This clonotype was recorded at least ten times. The V gene is TRBV7-2, the J gene TRBJ2-1; 8 bases fit TRBD2. The CDR3 is made up of 14 amino acids. CDR1 is SGHTA, CDR2 FQGNSA, per germline. V trimming: 6 bases; J trimming: 9 bases; junction bases outside the gene matches: 10. The CDR3 nucleotides are TGTGCCAGCAGACCTCTAGCGGGTCTGGGTGAGCAGTTCTTC. Its translation: CASRPLAGLGEQFF.